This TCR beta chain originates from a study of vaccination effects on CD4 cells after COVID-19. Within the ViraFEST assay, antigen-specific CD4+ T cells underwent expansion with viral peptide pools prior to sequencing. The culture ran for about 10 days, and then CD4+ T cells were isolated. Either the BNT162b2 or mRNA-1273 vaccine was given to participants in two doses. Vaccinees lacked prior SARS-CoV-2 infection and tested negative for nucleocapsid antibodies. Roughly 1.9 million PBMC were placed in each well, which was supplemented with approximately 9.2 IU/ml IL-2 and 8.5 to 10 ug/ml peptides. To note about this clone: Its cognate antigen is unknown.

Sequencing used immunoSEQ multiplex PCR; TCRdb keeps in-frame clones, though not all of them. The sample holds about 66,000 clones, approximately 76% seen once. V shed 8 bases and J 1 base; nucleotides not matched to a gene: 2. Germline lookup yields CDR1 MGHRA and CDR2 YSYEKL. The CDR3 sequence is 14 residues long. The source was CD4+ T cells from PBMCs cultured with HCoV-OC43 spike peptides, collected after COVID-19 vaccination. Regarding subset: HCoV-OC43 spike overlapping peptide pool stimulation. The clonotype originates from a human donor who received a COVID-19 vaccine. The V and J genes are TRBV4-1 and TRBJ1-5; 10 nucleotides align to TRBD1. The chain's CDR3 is CASRGQGSNQPQHF. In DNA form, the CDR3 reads TGCGCCAGCCGGGGACAGGGGAGCAATCAGCCCCAGCATTTT.